A selection of T cell receptor beta chains follows, all from one sample in a study of OX40 agonist ivuxolimab in advanced cancers. The repertoire was sequenced with immunoSEQ multiplex PCR; TCRdb's copy has only in-frame clones and lacks some. The sample shows 37,000 or so clones, 70% to 85% of them seen only once. The sample here was CD4+ or CD8+ T cells sorted from blood, taken in a trial of the OX40 agonist ivuxolimab. These TCRs come from an adult with an advanced solid tumor such as melanoma, head and neck, liver or kidney cancer. Both conserved end residues are part of each CDR3. Fields, in order: V gene, D gene, J gene, CDR3 protein. The D gene is left open where the match is weak.

>TRBV6-5|.|TRBJ1-2
CASAQSQNGYTF
>TRBV2|TRBD2|TRBJ2-3
CAIKTGTTSTDTQYF
>TRBV19|.|TRBJ1-5
CASKTAGQGYQPQHF
>TRBV19|TRBD1|TRBJ2-1
CASTSRTGGVNEQFF
>TRBV7-2|TRBD2|TRBJ2-7
CASSTRAGTEQYF
>TRBV11-2|.|TRBJ2-1
CASTLSGEQFF
>TRBV7-9|.|TRBJ1-1
CASSLFPNTEAFF
>TRBV11-2|.|TRBJ1-2
CASTSPQGVYGYTF
>TRBV5-1|TRBD2|TRBJ2-1
CASSLAGTSGSTAYNEQFF
>TRBV29-1|TRBD1|TRBJ1-6
CSVAETGTGTSPLHF
>TRBV11-3|.|TRBJ2-1
CASSLGTGVYEQFF
>TRBV6-5|.|TRBJ1-2
CASSYQAERGYGYTF
>TRBV18|.|TRBJ2-2
CASSPGLPGNTGELFF
>TRBV9|TRBD2|TRBJ2-3
CASSERGVADTQYF
>TRBV9|.|TRBJ2-4
CASSVVGGPGDIQYF
>TRBV4-2|.|TRBJ1-6
CASSQAQRNSPLHF
>TRBV2|TRBD1|TRBJ1-1
CASSSGTGGRNTEAFF
>TRBV11-2|TRBD1|TRBJ1-4
CASSSRTGGGSKLFF
>TRBV28|.|TRBJ2-7
CASRSGPREQYF
>TRBV9|.|TRBJ2-1
CASSDAGSGASAEQFF
>TRBV19|TRBD1|TRBJ2-7
CASSLPGGAGPSYEQYF
>TRBV5-8|.|TRBJ2-2
CASREAFTGELFF
>TRBV18|.|TRBJ2-1
CASSKQNNEQFF
>TRBV27|TRBD1|TRBJ1-2
CASSSLGQGEGGYTF
>TRBV11-1|.|TRBJ2-7
CASSFNGRYSVDEQYF
>TRBV5-4|.|TRBJ1-6
CASSLGNSPLHF
>TRBV5-1|TRBD1|TRBJ2-6
CASSSTGAGANVLTF
>TRBV4-3|.|TRBJ1-1
CASSQGENTEAFF
>TRBV7-9|.|TRBJ1-1
CASSLASTEALF